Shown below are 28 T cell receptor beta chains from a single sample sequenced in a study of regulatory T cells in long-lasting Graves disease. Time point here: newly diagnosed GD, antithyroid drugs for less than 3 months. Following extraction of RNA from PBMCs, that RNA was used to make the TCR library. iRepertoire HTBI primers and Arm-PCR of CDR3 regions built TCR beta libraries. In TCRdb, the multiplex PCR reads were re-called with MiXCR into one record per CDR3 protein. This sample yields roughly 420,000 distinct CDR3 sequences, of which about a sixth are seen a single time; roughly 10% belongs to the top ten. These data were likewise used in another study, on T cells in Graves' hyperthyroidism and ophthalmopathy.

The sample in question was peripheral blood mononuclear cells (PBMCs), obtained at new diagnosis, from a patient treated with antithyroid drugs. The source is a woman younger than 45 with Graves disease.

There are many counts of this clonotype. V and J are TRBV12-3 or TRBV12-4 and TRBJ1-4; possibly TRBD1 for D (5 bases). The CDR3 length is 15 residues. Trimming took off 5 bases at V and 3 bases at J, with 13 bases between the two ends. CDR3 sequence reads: CASSLTGGSNEKLFF. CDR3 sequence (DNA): TGTGCCAGCAGTCTCACAGGAGGATCTAATGAAAAACTGTTTTTT.

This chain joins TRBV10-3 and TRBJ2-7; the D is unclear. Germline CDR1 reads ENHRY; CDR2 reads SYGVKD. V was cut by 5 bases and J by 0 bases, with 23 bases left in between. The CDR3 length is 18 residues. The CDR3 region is CAISNPRQRTNSSYEQYF. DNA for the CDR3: TGTGCCATCAGTAACCCCCGGCAGAGAACCAACAGCTCCTACGAGCAGTACTTC.

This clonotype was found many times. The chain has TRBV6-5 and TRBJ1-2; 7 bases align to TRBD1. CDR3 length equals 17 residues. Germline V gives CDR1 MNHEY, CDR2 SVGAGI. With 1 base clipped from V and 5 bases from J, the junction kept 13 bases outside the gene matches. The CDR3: CASSYFKADRAGYGYTF. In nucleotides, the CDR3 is TGTGCCAGCAGTTACTTCAAAGCTGACAGGGCCGGTTATGGCTACACCTTC.

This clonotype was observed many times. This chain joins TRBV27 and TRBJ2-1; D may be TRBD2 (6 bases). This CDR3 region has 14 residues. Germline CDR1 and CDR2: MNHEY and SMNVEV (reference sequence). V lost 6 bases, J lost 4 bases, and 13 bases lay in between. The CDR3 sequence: CASRAGLLYNEQFF. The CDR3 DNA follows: TGTGCCAGCAGGGCGGGGCTGCTATACAATGAGCAGTTCTTC.

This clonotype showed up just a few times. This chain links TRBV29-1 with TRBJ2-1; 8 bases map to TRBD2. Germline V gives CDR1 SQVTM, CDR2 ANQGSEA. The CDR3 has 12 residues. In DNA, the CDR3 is TGCACCTCCGCGGATCGGGAGGGTGAGCAGTTCTTC. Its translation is CTSADREGEQFF.

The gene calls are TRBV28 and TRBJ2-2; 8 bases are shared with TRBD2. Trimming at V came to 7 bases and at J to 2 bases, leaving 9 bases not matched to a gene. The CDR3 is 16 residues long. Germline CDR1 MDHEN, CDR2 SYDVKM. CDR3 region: CASTTSAGVNTGELFF. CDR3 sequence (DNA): TGTGCCAGCACCACTTCAGCGGGAGTAAACACCGGGGAGCTGTTTTTT.

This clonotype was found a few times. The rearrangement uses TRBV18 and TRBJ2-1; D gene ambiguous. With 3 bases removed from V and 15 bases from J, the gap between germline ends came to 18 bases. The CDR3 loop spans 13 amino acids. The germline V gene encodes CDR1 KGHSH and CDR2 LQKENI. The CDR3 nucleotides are TGTGCCAGCTCACCCCAGGAGCTAGAATCCTTGTTCTTC. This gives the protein CASSPQELESLFF.

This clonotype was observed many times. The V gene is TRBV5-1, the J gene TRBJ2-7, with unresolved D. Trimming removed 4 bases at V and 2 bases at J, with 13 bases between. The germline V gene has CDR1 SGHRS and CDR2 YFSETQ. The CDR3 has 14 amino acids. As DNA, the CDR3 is TGCGCCAGCAGCGCCTCGCAGAGAACCTACGAGCAGTACTTC. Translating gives CASSASQRTYEQYF.

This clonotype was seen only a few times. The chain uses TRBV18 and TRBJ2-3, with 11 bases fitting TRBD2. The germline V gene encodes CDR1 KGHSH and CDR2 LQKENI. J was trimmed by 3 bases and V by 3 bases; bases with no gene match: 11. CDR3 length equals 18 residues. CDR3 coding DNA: TGTGCCAGCTCACCTCTCGGCACGACTAGCGGGGTTACAGATACGCAGTATTTT. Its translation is CASSPLGTTSGVTDTQYF.

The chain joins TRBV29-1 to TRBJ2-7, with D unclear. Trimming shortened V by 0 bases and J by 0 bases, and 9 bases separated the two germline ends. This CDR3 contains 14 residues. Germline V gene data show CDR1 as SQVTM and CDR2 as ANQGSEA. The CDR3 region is CSVEDRVSSYEQYF. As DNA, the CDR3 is TGCAGCGTTGAAGATAGGGTAAGCTCCTACGAGCAGTACTTC.

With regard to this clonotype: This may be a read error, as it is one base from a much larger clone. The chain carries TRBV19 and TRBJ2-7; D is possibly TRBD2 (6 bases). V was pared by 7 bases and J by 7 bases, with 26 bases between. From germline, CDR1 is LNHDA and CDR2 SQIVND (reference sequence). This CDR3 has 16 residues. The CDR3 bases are TGTGCCAGTACCCCTCCGGGGGAGCCGTTCATCCGTGAGCAGTACTTC. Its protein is CASTPPGEPFIREQYF.

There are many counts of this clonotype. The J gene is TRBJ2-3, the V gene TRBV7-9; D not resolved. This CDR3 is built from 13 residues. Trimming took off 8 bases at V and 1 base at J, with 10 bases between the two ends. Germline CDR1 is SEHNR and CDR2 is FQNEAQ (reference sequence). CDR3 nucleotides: TGTGCCAGCGATTTCGTGGGCACAGATACGCAGTATTTT. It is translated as CASDFVGTDTQYF.

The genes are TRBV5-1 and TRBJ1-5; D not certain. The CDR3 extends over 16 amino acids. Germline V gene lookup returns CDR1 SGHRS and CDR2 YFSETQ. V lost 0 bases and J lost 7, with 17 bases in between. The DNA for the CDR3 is TGCGCCAGCAGCTTGGTACCGGGCCCTCGGAACCAGCCCCAGCATTTT. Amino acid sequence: CASSLVPGPRNQPQHF.

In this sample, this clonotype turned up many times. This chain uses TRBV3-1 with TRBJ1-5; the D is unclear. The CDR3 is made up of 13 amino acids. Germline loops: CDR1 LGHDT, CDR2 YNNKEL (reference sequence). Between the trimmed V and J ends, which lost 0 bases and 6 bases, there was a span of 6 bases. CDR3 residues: CASSQDSSQPQHF. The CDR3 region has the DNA TGTGCCAGCAGCCAAGATTCCTCTCAGCCCCAGCATTTT.

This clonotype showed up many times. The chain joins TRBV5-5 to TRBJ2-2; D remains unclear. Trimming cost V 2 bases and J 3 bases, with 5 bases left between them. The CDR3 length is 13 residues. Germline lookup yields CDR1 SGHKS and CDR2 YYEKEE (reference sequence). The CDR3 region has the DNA TGTGCCAGCAGCTTACTTCACACCGGGGAGCTGTTTTTT. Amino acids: CASSLLHTGELFF.

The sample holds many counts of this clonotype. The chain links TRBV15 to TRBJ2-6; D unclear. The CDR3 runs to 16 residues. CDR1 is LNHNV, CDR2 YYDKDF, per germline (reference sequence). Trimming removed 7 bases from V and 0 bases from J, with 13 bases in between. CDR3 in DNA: TGTGCCACCACCCAGAATATCGTCTCTGGGGCCAACGTCCTGACTTTC. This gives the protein CATTQNIVSGANVLTF.

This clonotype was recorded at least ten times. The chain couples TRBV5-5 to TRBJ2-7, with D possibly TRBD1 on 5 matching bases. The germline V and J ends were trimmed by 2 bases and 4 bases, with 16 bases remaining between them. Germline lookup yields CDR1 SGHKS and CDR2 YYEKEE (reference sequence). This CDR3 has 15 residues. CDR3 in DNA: TGTGCCAGCAGCTTCTCGGTGACAGCCGCGTACGAGCAGTACTTC. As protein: CASSFSVTAAYEQYF.

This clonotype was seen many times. The CDR3 nucleotides are TGTGCCAGCACCAACAGGGAGAACACTGAAGCTTTCTTT. It is translated as CASTNRENTEAFF. The rearrangement links TRBV12-3 or TRBV12-4 to TRBJ1-1, with a weak D call TRBD1 (6 bases). This CDR3 region has 13 residues. Between the trimmed V and J ends, which lost 7 bases and 1 base, there was a span of 10 bases.

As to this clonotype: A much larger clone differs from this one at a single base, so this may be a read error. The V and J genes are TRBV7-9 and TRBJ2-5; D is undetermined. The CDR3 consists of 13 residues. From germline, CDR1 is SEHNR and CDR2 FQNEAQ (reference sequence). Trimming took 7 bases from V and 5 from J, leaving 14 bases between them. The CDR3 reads CASTYSPGETQYF. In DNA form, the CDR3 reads TGTGCCAGCACCTATAGCCCCGGGGAGACCCAGTACTTC.

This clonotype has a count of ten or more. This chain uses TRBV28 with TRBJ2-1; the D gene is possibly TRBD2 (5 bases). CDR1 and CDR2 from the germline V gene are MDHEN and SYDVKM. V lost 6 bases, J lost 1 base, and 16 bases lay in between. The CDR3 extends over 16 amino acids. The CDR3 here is CASSSWTLKSYNEQFF. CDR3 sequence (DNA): TGTGCCAGCAGCTCCTGGACTCTCAAGTCCTACAATGAGCAGTTCTTC.

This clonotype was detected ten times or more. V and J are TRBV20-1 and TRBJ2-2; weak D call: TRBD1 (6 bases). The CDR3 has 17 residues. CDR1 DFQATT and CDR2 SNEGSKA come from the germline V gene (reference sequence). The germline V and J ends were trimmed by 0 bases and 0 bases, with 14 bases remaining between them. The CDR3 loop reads CSARDLSGTTNTGELFF. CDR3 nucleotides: TGCAGTGCTAGAGACCTCTCCGGGACAACGAACACCGGGGAGCTGTTTTTT.

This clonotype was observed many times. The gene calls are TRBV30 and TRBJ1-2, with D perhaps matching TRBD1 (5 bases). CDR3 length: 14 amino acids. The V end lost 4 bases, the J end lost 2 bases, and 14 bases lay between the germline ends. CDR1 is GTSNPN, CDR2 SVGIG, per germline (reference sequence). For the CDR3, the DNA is TGTGCCTGGAAGGAGGGAGGGGTGAACTATGGCTACACCTTC. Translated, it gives CAWKEGGVNYGYTF.

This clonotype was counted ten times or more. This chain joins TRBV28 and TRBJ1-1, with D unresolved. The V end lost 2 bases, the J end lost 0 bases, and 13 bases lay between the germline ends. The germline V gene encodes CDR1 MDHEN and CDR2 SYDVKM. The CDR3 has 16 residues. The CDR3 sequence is CASSLPSEVMNTEAFF. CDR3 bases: TGTGCCAGCAGTTTACCCTCGGAAGTCATGAACACTGAAGCTTTCTTT.

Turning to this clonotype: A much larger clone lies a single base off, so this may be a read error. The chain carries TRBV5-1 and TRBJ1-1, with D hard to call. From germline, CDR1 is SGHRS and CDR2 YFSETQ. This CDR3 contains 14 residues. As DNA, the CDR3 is TGCGCCAGCAGCTTGTACCCGGGGAACCCTGAAGCTTTCTTT. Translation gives CASSLYPGNPEAFF.

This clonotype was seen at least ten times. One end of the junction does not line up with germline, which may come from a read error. The CDR3 spells CASSSAPKTGELFF. Here the CDR3 DNA reads TGTGCCAGCAGTTCCGCACCGAAAACCGGGGAGCTGTTTTTT. V and J are TRBV6-2 or TRBV6-3 and TRBJ2-2; the D is unclear. The germline CDR1 and CDR2 sequences are MNHEY and SVGEGT. The length of the CDR3 is 14 residues.

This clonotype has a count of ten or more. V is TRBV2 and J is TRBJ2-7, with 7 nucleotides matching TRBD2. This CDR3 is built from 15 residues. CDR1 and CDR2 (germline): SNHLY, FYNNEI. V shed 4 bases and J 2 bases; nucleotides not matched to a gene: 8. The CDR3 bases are TGTGCCAGCAGTGCTGTTTCGGGAGGACCCTACGAGCAGTACTTC. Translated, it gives CASSAVSGGPYEQYF.

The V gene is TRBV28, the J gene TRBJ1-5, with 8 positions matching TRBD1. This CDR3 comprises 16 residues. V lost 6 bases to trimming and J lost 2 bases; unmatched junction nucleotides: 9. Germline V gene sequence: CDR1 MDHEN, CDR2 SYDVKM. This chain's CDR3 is CASRQPRGLGNQPQHF. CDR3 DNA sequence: TGTGCCAGCAGGCAGCCCAGGGGGCTCGGCAATCAGCCCCAGCATTTT.

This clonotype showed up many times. The CDR3 region has the DNA TGTGCCAGCACTGACCTAACTTGGGGACAGAACACTGAAGCTTTCTTT. The encoded protein is CASTDLTWGQNTEAFF. The rearrangement links TRBV6-1 to TRBJ1-1; a weak D match, TRBD1 (6 bases). V was shortened by 7 bases and J by 1 base, with 19 bases between the two germline ends. The CDR3 is made up of 16 amino acids. CDR1 and CDR2 from the germline V gene are MNHNS and SASEGT.